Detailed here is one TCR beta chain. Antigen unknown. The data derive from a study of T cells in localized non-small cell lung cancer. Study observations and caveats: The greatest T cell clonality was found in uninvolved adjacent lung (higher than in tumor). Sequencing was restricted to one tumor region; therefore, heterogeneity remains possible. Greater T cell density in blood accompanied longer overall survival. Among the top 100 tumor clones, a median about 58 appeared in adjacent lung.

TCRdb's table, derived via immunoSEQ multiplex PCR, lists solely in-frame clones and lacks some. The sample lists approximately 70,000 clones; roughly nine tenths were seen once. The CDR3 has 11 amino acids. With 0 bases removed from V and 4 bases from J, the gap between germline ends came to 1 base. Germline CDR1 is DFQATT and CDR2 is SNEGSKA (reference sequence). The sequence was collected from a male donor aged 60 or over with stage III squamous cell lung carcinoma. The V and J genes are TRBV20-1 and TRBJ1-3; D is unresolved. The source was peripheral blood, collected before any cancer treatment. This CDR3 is CSARDGNTIYF. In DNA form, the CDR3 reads TGCAGTGCTAGAGACGGAAACACCATATATTTT.